The 8 T cell receptor beta chains reported below all come from one sample, sequenced in a study of T cell changes during pregnancy in multiple sclerosis (dated by TCRdb to between 2018 and 2021). Library prep was done by the immunoSEQ multiplex PCR assay. TCRdb took this table from immuneACCESS and kept in-frame rearrangements with V and J called. Such tables lack part of the clones; where checked against another copy, unresolved V genes explain under half of the gap, and the rest is unexplained. The sample contains around 62,000 clones, about 89% of them found a single time. The ten largest clonotypes hold about 2.7% of the sample. The input for sequencing was peripheral blood, taken in the first trimester of pregnancy. These receptors came from a female donor with multiple sclerosis, enrolled in a pregnancy study.

This rearrangement joins TRBV19 to TRBJ1-3, with D perhaps TRBD1 (5 bases). Germline V gives CDR1 LNHDA, CDR2 SQIVND (reference sequence). CDR3 size: 14 residues. V gave up 8 bases and J gave up 2 bases, with 13 bases separating them. In DNA form, the CDR3 reads TGTGCCAGTGGAAGGTCAGGGACTGGAAACACCATATATTTT. It encodes CASGRSGTGNTIYF.

The chain combines TRBV4-2 with TRBJ1-2; TRBD1 is a possible D gene (5 bases). V dropped 2 bases and J dropped 3 bases, with 16 bases sitting between them. Germline loops: CDR1 LGHNA, CDR2 YNFKEQ. This CDR3 spans 16 amino acids. The CDR3 nucleotides are TGTGCCAGCAGCCAAAGACTCCAGGACAATCACTATGGCTACACCTTC. Its translation: CASSQRLQDNHYGYTF.

This clone showed up just once. This chain joins TRBV7-9 and TRBJ1-1; D unclear. Germline-derived CDR1 and CDR2 are SEHNR and FQNEAQ (reference sequence). Between the trimmed V and J ends, which lost 5 bases and 0 bases, there was a span of 13 bases. This CDR3 has 15 amino acids. The CDR3 nucleotides read TGTGCCAGCAGCCCCACCAAGGAGCTGAACACTGAAGCTTTCTTT. Translation: CASSPTKELNTEAFF.

This clone was detected only a few times. The V call is TRBV19, the J call TRBJ1-2, with TRBD1 identical over 8 bases. V lost 6 bases and J lost 2; bases outside the gene matches: 2. The germline CDR1 and CDR2 sequences are LNHDA and SQIVND (reference sequence). The CDR3 consists of 13 residues. CDR3 in amino acids: CASRDRANYGYTF. CDR3 coding DNA: TGTGCCAGTAGGGACAGGGCCAACTATGGCTACACCTTC. The full variable domain, completed using reference TRBV19 and TRBJ1-2, is DGGITQSPKYLFRKEGQNVTLSCEQNLNHDAMYWYRQDPGQGLRLIYYSQIVNDFQKGDIAEGYSVSREKKESFPLTVTSAQKNPTAFYLCASRDRANYGYTFGSGTRLTVV.

This sequence joins TRBV19 and TRBJ2-1; 11 bases line up with TRBD2. This CDR3 contains 15 residues. V shed 4 bases, J shed 4 bases, and the junction held 3 bases outside the gene matches. The germline gives CDR1 LNHDA, CDR2 SQIVND (reference sequence). CDR3 in amino acids: CASSTPSGRYNEQFF. CDR3 in DNA: TGTGCCAGTAGTACACCTAGCGGGAGGTACAATGAGCAGTTCTTC.

This clone was observed a single time. The chain has TRBV5-4 and TRBJ2-5, with 8 positions matching TRBD2. V gave up 4 bases and J gave up 2 bases; unmatched junction bases: 7. Germline loops: CDR1 SGHNT, CDR2 YYREEE (reference sequence). The CDR3 is 15 amino acids. As DNA, the CDR3 is TGTGCCAGCAGCGGGCGGGGGGCCACACAAGAGACCCAGTACTTC. Residues: CASSGRGATQETQYF.

This rearrangement joins TRBV11-3 to TRBJ1-1, with TRBD1 identical over 7 bases. Germline V gene sequence: CDR1 SGHNT, CDR2 YENEEA. This CDR3 has 15 residues. With V trimmed by 1 base and J by 1 base, 3 bases remained unmatched. CDR3 sequence: CASSLVRDRNTEAFF. In DNA, the CDR3 is TGTGCCAGCAGCTTAGTAAGGGACAGGAACACTGAAGCTTTCTTT. Complete variable domain (other parts from reference TRBV11-3 and TRBJ1-1): EAGVVQSPRYKIIEKKQPVAFWCNPISGHNTLYWYLQNLGQGPELLIRYENEEAVDDSQLPKDRFSAERLKGVDSTLKIQPAELGDSAVYLCASSLVRDRNTEAFFGQGTRLTVV.

The chain joins TRBV6-5 to TRBJ2-1, with a weak D call TRBD2 (5 bases). V was cut by 3 bases and J by 3 bases, with 15 bases left in between. CDR3 size: 16 residues. The germline gives CDR1 MNHEY, CDR2 SVGAGI. The CDR3 sequence: CASSYLSEGIYNEQFF. DNA of the CDR3: TGTGCCAGCAGTTATTTATCAGAGGGCATCTACAATGAGCAGTTCTTC.